What follows are 18 T cell receptor beta chains derived from one specimen sequenced in a study of response to subunit inactivated influenza vaccine. One entry per CDR3 protein, called by TCRdb with MiXCR from the RT-PCR reads. This repertoire shows fewer than 800,000 distinct CDR3 sequences, around a sixth found once; its top ten account for roughly 11%. The material sequenced was PBMCs from blood, taken 11 to 12 days after vaccination. The receptor source for this set is a man aged 50 or older who received an inactivated influenza vaccine.

Here the CDR3 reads CASSFDPSGSGEYNEQFF. The CDR3 nucleotides are TGTGCCAGCAGTTTTGATCCTAGCGGGAGCGGGGAATACAATGAGCAGTTCTTC. The V call is TRBV28, the J call TRBJ2-1, with 10 bases aligning to TRBD2. CDR3 length: 18 amino acids. Per germline, CDR1 MDHEN and CDR2 SYDVKM. With 3 bases clipped from V and 4 bases from J, the junction kept 12 bases outside the gene matches.

This clonotype has more than one count but fewer than ten. The rearrangement joins TRBV20-1 to TRBJ2-6, with D hard to call. The CDR3 consists of 12 residues. V gave up 3 bases and J gave up 5 bases, with 5 bases separating them. Germline CDR1 and CDR2: DFQATT and SNEGSKA (reference sequence). In DNA form, the CDR3 reads TGCAGTGCTAGCCCCTGGGCCAACGTCCTGACTTTC. Translated: CSASPWANVLTF.

This chain uses TRBV20-1 with TRBJ2-4, with 10 positions matching TRBD2. The germline V gene encodes CDR1 DFQATT and CDR2 SNEGSKA (reference sequence). V was pared by 4 bases and J by 2 bases, with 2 bases of the junction left unmatched. The CDR3 runs 14 residues. The CDR3 reads CSANSGRTKNIQYF. The CDR3 DNA reads TGCAGTGCTAATAGCGGGAGGACCAAAAACATTCAGTACTTC.

This clonotype has a handful of counts. This sequence joins TRBV5-6 and TRBJ2-5; no reliable D call. Per the germline V gene, CDR1 is SGHDT and CDR2 is YYEEEE. V shed 3 bases and J shed 2 bases, with 26 bases lying between them. The CDR3 totals 19 residues. CDR3 in DNA: TGTGCCAGCAGCTCAACGTATGTAGGCTCAACCTATGAACAAGAGACCCAGTACTTC. Residues: CASSSTYVGSTYEQETQYF.

The V gene is TRBV5-6, the J gene TRBJ2-2, with D uncertain. CDR1 is SGHDT and CDR2 is YYEEEE in the germline V gene. The CDR3 is 12 residues long. V lost 1 base, J lost 6 bases, and 4 bases lay in between. The CDR3 reads CASSLWPGELFF. The CDR3 region has the DNA TGTGCCAGCAGCTTGTGGCCCGGGGAGCTGTTTTTT.

The J gene is TRBJ2-2, the V gene TRBV2; weak D call: TRBD2 (5 bases). This CDR3 contains 15 residues. Germline V gene lookup returns CDR1 SNHLY and CDR2 FYNNEI. Between the trimmed V and J ends, which lost 4 bases and 1 base, there was a span of 10 bases. The CDR3 region has the DNA TGTGCCAGCAGTGTTCGGGGAATGAACACCGGGGAGCTGTTTTTT. Its protein product is CASSVRGMNTGELFF.

This clonotype has a handful of counts. V and J are TRBV12-3 or TRBV12-4 and TRBJ2-2; 12 bases align to TRBD2. The length of the CDR3 is 15 residues. V lost 6 bases, J lost 7 bases, and 6 bases stayed unmatched. CDR3 bases: TGTGCCAGCAGACTAGCGGGAGGTTTCGACGGGGAGCTGTTTTTT. Protein product: CASRLAGGFDGELFF.

This clonotype was detected a few times. The rearrangement joins TRBV6-2 or TRBV6-3 to TRBJ2-7; 10 positions match TRBD2. Germline CDR1 is MNHEY and CDR2 is SVGEGT. J gave up 2 bases and V 2 bases, and 3 bases lay outside the gene matches. The CDR3 covers 15 residues. CDR3 in amino acids: CASSYLAGATYEQYF. CDR3 DNA: TGTGCCAGCAGTTACCTAGCGGGGGCTACCTACGAGCAGTACTTC.

This clonotype was counted ten times or more. The chain recombines TRBV20-1 with TRBJ2-1; 8 bases line up with TRBD2. Looked up from germline, CDR1 is DFQATT and CDR2 is SNEGSKA (reference sequence). The CDR3 has 13 amino acids. Trimming removed 6 bases from V and 5 bases from J; junction bases left unmatched: 6. CDR3 nucleotide sequence: TGCAGTGCCCCCGGGGGGGGAGACAATGAGCAGTTCTTC. This sequence encodes CSAPGGGDNEQFF.

This clonotype has only a few counts. The chain carries TRBV6-5 and TRBJ1-5; TRBD1 matches at 7 bases. The length of the CDR3 is 14 residues. After removal of 4 bases from V and 6 bases from J, the junction contained 6 bases not matched to a gene. Per germline, CDR1 MNHEY and CDR2 SVGAGI. The CDR3 sequence: CASSFDRAVQPQHF. The CDR3 nucleotides read TGTGCCAGCAGTTTCGACAGGGCTGTTCAGCCCCAGCATTTT.

This clonotype was recorded a few times. The chain couples TRBV5-1 to TRBJ2-3; D may be TRBD1 or TRBD2 (5 bases each). CDR1 is SGHRS, CDR2 YFSETQ, per germline. V lost 3 bases and J 3 bases, leaving 14 bases between the germline ends. The CDR3 length is 15 residues. The CDR3, as DNA: TGCGCCAGCAGCTCCGCCCCGTGGGGGACAGATACGCAGTATTTT. Protein sequence: CASSSAPWGTDTQYF.

This sequence joins TRBV7-2 and TRBJ1-3; D gene ambiguous. The CDR3 totals 13 residues. V was shortened by 4 bases and J by 3 bases, with 7 bases between the two germline ends. Germline V gene lookup returns CDR1 SGHTA and CDR2 FQGNSA. CDR3 region: CASSSIHGNTIYF. In DNA, the CDR3 is TGTGCCAGCAGCTCCATTCATGGAAACACCATATATTTT.

The chain combines TRBV7-6 with TRBJ2-3; D is undetermined. Germline CDR1 SGHVS, CDR2 FNYEAQ. Trimming cost V 4 bases and J 2 bases, with 10 bases left between them. The CDR3 consists of 14 residues. The CDR3 sequence is CASSSLLNTDTQYF. The CDR3 nucleotides read TGTGCCAGCAGCTCCCTATTGAACACAGATACGCAGTATTTT. The full variable domain, rest sourced from reference TRBV7-6 and TRBJ2-3, is GAGVSQSPRYKVTKRGQDVALRCDPISGHVSLYWYRQALGQGPEFLTYFNYEAQQDKSGLPNDRFSAERPEGSISTLTIQRTEQRDSAMYRCASSSLLNTDTQYFGPGTRLTVL.

V usage is TRBV20-1 and J usage is TRBJ2-7; the D is unclear. The CDR3 extends over 12 amino acids. The germline V gene encodes CDR1 DFQATT and CDR2 SNEGSKA (reference sequence). The germline V and J ends were trimmed by 6 bases and 2 bases, with 11 bases remaining between them. The CDR3: CSAPLDPYEQYF. In nucleotides, the CDR3 is TGCAGTGCACCACTGGACCCCTACGAGCAGTACTTC.

The chain has TRBV12-3 or TRBV12-4 and TRBJ2-7; D may be TRBD1 (6 bases). The ends were cut back, 7 bases at V and 3 bases at J, with 16 bases in the middle. The CDR3 contains 14 residues. The CDR3: CASNPSGESYEQYF. CDR3 coding DNA: TGTGCCAGCAACCCCTCAGGGGAGAGCTACGAGCAGTACTTC.

This chain uses TRBV27 with TRBJ2-6, with 7 bases identical to TRBD1. This CDR3 region has 19 residues. Trimming took 1 base from V and 2 from J; bases not matched to a gene: 11. Germline lookup yields CDR1 MNHEY and CDR2 SMNVEV (reference sequence). The CDR3 coding sequence is TGTGCCAGCAGTTTATATCCTGGGACAGACCGTCCTGGGGCCAACGTCCTGACTTTC. It encodes CASSLYPGTDRPGANVLTF.

The table lists this clonotype with a few counts. This sequence joins TRBV6-1 and TRBJ2-1, with D uncertain. Trimming pared 6 bases from V and 2 bases from J, leaving 11 bases between. The germline V gene has CDR1 MNHNS and CDR2 SASEGT. The CDR3 has 14 residues. Written as DNA, the CDR3 is TGTGCCAGCAGCCGACTTTCTCCCTACAATGAGCAGTTCTTC. This gives the protein CASSRLSPYNEQFF.

The V gene is TRBV11-1, the J gene TRBJ2-6; D assignment may be TRBD1 or TRBD2 (5 bases each). The germline V and J ends were trimmed by 2 bases and 0 bases, with 17 bases remaining between them. CDR3 length: 19 residues. Germline values: CDR1 SGHAT, CDR2 FQDESV (reference sequence). Here the CDR3 DNA reads TGTGCCAGCAGCTTAAACCTAGCTTGGGGGACCTCTGGGGCCAACGTCCTGACTTTC. Translating gives CASSLNLAWGTSGANVLTF.